This T cell receptor (beta chain) was recorded in a study of cytomegalovirus exposure and HLA in healthy donors. Whole-study findings and limits: It has been reported that TCR beta sequences accurately predicted the HLA-A and HLA-B alleles of most subjects.

Notes on this clone: Its antigen is undetermined.

This CDR3 has 13 residues. V lost 6 bases and J 7 bases, leaving 19 bases between the germline ends. Germline V lookup: CDR1 GTSNPN, CDR2 SVGIG (reference sequence). A multiplex PCR was run with 60 Vbeta primers and 13 Jbeta primers. Using immunoSEQ multiplex PCR, the repertoire was profiled, and TCRdb retains in-frame clones only, with some absent. The sample table includes 190,000 or so clones. The sequencing input was PBMCs. The TCR sequence derives from a boy aged 5-17 years in good health and CMV-seronegative. The genes are TRBV30 and TRBJ2-7; perhaps TRBD2 as D (5 bases). The CDR3 here is CACPGLLGGEQYF. CDR3 in DNA: TGTGCCTGTCCCGGGTTGTTAGGAGGTGAGCAGTACTTC. The variable domain in full, with the rest retrieved from reference TRBV30 and TRBJ2-7, is SQTIHQWPATLVQPVGSPLSLECTVEGTSNPNLYWYRQAAGRGLQLLFYSVGIGQISSEVPQNLSASRPQDRQFILSSKKLLLSDSGFYLCACPGLLGGEQYFGPGTRLTVT.